This TCR beta chain was identified in a study of blood T cells in healthy people across ages. A second PCR, run for about 7 to 11 cycles, used a sample-barcoded 5' primer plus a J-beta primer mix. TCRdb reprocessed the 5' RACE reads with MiXCR, giving one entry per CDR3 protein. Of 1.5 million or so distinct CDR3 sequences in the sample, approximately 38% were seen once. The study isolated at least 6.5 million PBMCs from each sample. Looked up from germline, CDR1 is SEHNR and CDR2 is FQNEAQ (reference sequence). The CDR3 is 14 residues long. Specimen: blood. The chain uses TRBV7-9 and TRBJ2-7, with D unresolved. The J call may be incorrect, as the DNA end agrees better with TRBJ2-4. This TCR came from a woman aged 18-35 years in good health. The CDR3 nucleotides are TGTGCCAGCAGCGATAGGTCTGGCCCCGACATTCAGTACTTC. Translating gives CASSDRSGPDIQYF.